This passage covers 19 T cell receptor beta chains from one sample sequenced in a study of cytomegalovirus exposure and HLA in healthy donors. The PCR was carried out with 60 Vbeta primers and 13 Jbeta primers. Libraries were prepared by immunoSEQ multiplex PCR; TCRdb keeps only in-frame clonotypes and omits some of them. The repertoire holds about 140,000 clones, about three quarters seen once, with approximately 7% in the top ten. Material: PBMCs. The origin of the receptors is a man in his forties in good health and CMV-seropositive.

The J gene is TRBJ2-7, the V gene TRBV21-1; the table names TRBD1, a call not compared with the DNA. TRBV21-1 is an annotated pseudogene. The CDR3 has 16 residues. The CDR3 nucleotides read TGTGCCAGCAGCACCCGACAGGTAGAGGAGGCCTACGAGCAGTACTTC. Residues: CASSTRQVEEAYEQYF.

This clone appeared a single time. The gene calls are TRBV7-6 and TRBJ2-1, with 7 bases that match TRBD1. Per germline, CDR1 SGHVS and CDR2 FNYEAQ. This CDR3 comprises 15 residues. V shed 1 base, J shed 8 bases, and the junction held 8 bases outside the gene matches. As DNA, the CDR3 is TGTGCCAGCAGCTTAGAGGCAGGGGGTTGGGATGAGCAGTTCTTC. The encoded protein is CASSLEAGGWDEQFF.

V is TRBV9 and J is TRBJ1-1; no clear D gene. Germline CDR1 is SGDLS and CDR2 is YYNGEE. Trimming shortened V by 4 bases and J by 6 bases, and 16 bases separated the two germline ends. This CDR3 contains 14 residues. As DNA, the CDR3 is TGTGCCAGCAGCTATCTAACGGGGTCCGCTGAAGCTTTCTTT. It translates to CASSYLTGSAEAFF.

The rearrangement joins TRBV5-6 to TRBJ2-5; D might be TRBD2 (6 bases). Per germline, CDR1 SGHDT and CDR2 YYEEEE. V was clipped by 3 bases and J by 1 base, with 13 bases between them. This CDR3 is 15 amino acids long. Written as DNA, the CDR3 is TGTGCCAGCAGCTCCCTAGAGGGAGGCCAAGAGACCCAGTACTTC. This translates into CASSSLEGGQETQYF.

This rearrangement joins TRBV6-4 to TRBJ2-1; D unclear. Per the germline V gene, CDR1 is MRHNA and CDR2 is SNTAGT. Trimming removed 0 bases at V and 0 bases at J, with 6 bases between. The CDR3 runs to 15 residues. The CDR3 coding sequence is TGTGCCAGCAGTGACTCGCCGAGCTCCTACAATGAGCAGTTCTTC. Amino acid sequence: CASSDSPSSYNEQFF.

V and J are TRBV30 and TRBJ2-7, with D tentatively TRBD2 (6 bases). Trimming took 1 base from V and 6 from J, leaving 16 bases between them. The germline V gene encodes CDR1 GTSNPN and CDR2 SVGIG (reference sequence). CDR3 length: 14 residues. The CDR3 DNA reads TGTGCCTGGAGTGCGGGACTCTTCATCGGCGAGCAGTACTTC. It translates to CAWSAGLFIGEQYF.

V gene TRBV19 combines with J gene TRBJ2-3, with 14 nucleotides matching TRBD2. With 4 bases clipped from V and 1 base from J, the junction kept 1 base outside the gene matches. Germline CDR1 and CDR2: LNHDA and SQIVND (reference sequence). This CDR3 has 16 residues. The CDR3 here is CASSTGLAGGTDTQYF. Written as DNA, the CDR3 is TGTGCCAGTAGTACGGGACTAGCGGGAGGCACAGATACGCAGTATTTT.

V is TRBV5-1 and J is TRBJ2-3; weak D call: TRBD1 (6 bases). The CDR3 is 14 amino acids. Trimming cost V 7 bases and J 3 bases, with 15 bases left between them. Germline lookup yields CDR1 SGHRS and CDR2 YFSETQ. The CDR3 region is CASSRTVPTDTQYF. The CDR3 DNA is TGCGCCAGCTCTCGGACAGTACCAACAGATACGCAGTATTTT.

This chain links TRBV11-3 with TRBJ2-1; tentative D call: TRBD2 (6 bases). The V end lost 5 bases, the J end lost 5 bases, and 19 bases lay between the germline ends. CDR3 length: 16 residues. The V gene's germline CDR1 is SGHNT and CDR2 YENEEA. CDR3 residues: CASSPRRAIRDNEQFF. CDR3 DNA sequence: TGTGCCAGCAGCCCCCGGAGGGCCATAAGGGACAATGAGCAGTTCTTC.

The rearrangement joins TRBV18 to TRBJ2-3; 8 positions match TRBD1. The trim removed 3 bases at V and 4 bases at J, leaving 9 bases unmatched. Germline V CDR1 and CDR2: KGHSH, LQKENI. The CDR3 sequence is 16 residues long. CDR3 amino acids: CASSPGQEAFSDTQYF. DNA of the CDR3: TGTGCCAGCTCACCGGGACAGGAGGCTTTCTCAGATACGCAGTATTTT.

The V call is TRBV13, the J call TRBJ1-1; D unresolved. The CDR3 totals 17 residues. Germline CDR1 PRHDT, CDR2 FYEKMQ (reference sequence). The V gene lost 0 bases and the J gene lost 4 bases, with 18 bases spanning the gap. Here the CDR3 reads CASSLGGGYRVTTEAFF. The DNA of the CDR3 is TGTGCCAGCAGCTTAGGGGGAGGGTATCGGGTGACCACTGAAGCTTTCTTT.

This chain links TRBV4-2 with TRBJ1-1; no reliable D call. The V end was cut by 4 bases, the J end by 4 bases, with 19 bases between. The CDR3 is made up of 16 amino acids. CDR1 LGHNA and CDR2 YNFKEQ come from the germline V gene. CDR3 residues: CASSLSNPGYGTEAFF. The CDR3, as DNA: TGTGCCAGCAGCCTATCGAATCCAGGATACGGCACTGAAGCTTTCTTT.

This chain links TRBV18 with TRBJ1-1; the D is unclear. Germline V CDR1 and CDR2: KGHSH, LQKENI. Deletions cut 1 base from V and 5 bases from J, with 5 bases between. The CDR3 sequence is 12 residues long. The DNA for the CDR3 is TGTGCCAGCTCACCACGGAGGACTGAAGCTTTCTTT. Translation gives CASSPRRTEAFF.

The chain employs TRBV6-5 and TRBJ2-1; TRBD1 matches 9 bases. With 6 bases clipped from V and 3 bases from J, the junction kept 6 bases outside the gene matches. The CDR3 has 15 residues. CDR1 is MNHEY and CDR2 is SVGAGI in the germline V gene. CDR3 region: CASSATGGNYNEQFF. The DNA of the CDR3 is TGTGCCAGCAGCGCGACAGGGGGAAACTACAATGAGCAGTTCTTC.

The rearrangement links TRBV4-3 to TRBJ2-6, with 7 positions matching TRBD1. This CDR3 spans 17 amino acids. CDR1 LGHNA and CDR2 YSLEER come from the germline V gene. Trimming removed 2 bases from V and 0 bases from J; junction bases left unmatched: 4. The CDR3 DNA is TGCGCCAGCAGCCAACCGACAGGGCACTCTGGGGCCAACGTCCTGACTTTC. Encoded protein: CASSQPTGHSGANVLTF.

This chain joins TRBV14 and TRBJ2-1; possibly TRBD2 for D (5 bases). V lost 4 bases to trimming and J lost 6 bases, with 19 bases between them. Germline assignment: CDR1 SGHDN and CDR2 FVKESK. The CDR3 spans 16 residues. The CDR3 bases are TGTGCCAGCAGCCCCTTCGGGATTCCGGTACCCAATGAGCAGTTCTTC. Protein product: CASSPFGIPVPNEQFF.

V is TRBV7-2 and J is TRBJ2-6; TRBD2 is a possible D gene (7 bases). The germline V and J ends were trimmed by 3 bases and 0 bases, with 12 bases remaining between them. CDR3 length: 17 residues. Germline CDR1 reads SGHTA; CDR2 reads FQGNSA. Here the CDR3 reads CASSLRGGSSGANVLTF. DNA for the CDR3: TGTGCCAGCAGCTTGAGGGGGGGTAGCTCTGGGGCCAACGTCCTGACTTTC.

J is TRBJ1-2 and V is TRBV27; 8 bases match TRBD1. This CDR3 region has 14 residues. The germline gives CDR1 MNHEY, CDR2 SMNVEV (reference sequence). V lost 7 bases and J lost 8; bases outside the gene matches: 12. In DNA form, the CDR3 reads TGTGCCAGCACCTCACAGACAGGGGTGGACGGCTACACCTTC. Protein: CASTSQTGVDGYTF.

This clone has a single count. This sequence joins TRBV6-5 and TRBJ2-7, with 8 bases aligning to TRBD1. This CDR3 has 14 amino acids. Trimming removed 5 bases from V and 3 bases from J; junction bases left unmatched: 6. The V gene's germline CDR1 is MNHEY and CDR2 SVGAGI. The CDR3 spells CASSPGTGFYEQYF. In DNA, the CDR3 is TGTGCCAGCAGTCCCGGGACAGGCTTCTACGAGCAGTACTTC.